This T cell receptor beta chain was sequenced in a study of blood T cell repertoires in COVID-19 (dated by TCRdb to about 2020). General notes on the study: Samples from collaborators originated in the United States, Italy and Spain and spanned both the acute and convalescent phases of COVID-19. The prospective study material was composed of cDNA or gDNA derived from T cells, B-cell-depleted T cells, or PBMCs. Deeply sampled blood TCRbeta repertoires from subjects exposed to, actively infected with, or recovered from COVID-19 were included in the dataset. A freely available public database, intended as a resource for researchers studying the immune response to SARS-CoV-2, is where the repertoires were released. Samples were obtained from the ongoing ImmuneRACE study (first 160 participants) and from over a thousand subjects provided by 6 global collaborators. A de-identified subject ID, COVID-19 status, age in years and sex were almost always included in the sample metadata. Where HLA class I and class II types were available, the types were taken from metadata supplied by the sample provider, not from assay-based typing.

This clone was seen only a few times. Its antigen specificity is not known. No base qualities exist here, and no much larger clone lies one base off it. Points the paper makes about the study in general: The amount of clinical and demographic metadata varied by source and participant and was provided uncurated.

V is cut back by 5 bases and J by 5 bases, with 15 bases in the junction unmatched. Per the germline V gene, MNHEY is the CDR1 and SVGEGT is the CDR2. The CDR3 contains 17 residues, cysteine and phenylalanine counted. Only the CDR3 part of the read is kept: 51 bases, read in frame from the first base. The immunoSEQ Assay, a bias-controlled multiplex PCR, was used to amplify TCRbeta CDR3 regions from genomic DNA. The authors processed their data as follows. The number of nucleated cells in each sample was estimated by amplification of reference gene primers within the assay. To quantify the absolute abundance of each unique TCRbeta CDR3 rearrangement, sequence reads were collapsed and filtered. For each sample, productive Simpson clonality was calculated as the square root of Simpson's diversity index across productive rearrangements. TCRdb's version of the immuneACCESS table is confined to in-frame rearrangements and falls short of the full clone set. An unresolved V gene accounts for under half of the shortfall where checked; the remainder is of unknown origin. That table furnishes V, J and clone size, whereas the DNA furnished D and trimming. The sample records roughly 150,000 clones, around three quarters of which are singletons. About 3.9% of the sample is held by the ten biggest clonotypes.

Collaborating institutions collected whole blood in K2EDTA tubes following their own protocols. For TCRbeta analysis, collaborators shipped samples in one of three forms: frozen whole blood, isolated PBMCs, or DNA extracted from either of those sample types. The sequenced sample was peripheral blood. This TCR derives from a man in his fifties or sixties with acute or convalescent COVID-19. Recombination linked TRBV6-2 or TRBV6-3 to TRBJ2-1, with 7 bases matching TRBD2. Read as DNA, the sequence is TGTGCCAGCAGTCACGGACTAGGACCACGTCTTGACAATGAGCAGTTCTTC. The resulting protein is CASSHGLGPRLDNEQFF.